The entry that follows covers one TCR beta chain sequence. These data belong to a study of tissue T cells after allogeneic stem cell transplantation. Comparators without hematopoietic cell transplant had other cancers, at least five gastrointestinal samples, and no known gastrointestinal disease. GI sites, liver, skin and spleen were taken after median 9.75 post-mortem hours. Germline CDR1 reads MNHEY; CDR2 reads SMNVEV (reference sequence). The V gene lost 6 bases and the J gene lost 8 bases, with 20 bases spanning the gap. This CDR3 contains 15 residues. Repertoires were generated with immunoSEQ multiplex PCR, while TCRdb's copy carries only in-frame clones and drops some. In the table there are 5,000 to 6,500 clones, under 75% of which are singletons.

The chain carries TRBV27 and TRBJ2-1; perhaps TRBD2 as D (6 bases). The receptor comes from a woman aged 18-50 years with breast cancer. The specimen comprised duodenum tissue, sampled at autopsy. The CDR3 loop is CASRELAAAVYEQFF. As DNA, the CDR3 is TGTGCCAGCAGGGAGTTAGCGGCCGCTGTATATGAGCAGTTCTTC.